Here is one T cell receptor beta chain with its context. Sequence at one end of the junction differs from germline and may be a read error. Each CDR3 protein is one row after TCRdb ran MiXCR on the 5' RACE reads. The data show about 250,000 distinct CDR3 sequences, 15% seen once. These data come from a study of T-cell memory formation after mild COVID-19. The CDR3 runs 14 residues. Sequences were obtained from PBMCs or a T cell subset sorted from them (not recorded which). This chain connects TRBV12-3 or TRBV12-4 to TRBJ2-1, with 10 bases matching TRBD2. The receptor was isolated from an adult woman who had mild COVID-19 (a few samples of this study predate the infection). Cell type and time point are not known. The CDR3 loop is CASSLAAGLAGVVF. CDR3 nucleotide sequence: TGTGCCAGCAGTTTAGCAGCAGGTCTAGCGGGAGTAGTGTTC.